Following are 23 T cell receptor beta chains from one sample sequenced in a study of blood T cell repertoires in COVID-19. Sequencing was performed with immunoSEQ multiplex PCR; in TCRdb, only in-frame clones are kept and a portion is missing. This repertoire shows about 190,000 clones, roughly nine tenths found once; its top ten account for around 7%. The specimen sequenced was peripheral blood. The origin of the receptors is a man aged 40-49 years with acute or convalescent COVID-19.

This CDR3 reads CASSLGVARGLDEQYF. Here the CDR3 DNA reads TGTGCCAGCAGCTTAGGAGTGGCAAGGGGGCTTGACGAGCAGTACTTC. This rearrangement joins TRBV7-3 to TRBJ2-7; 7 nucleotides match TRBD1. CDR1 is SGHTA, CDR2 FQGTGA, per germline. The CDR3 sequence is 16 residues long. Germline trimming cut 2 bases from V and 5 bases from J; bases unmatched to any gene: 12.

CDR3 sequence: CAISDSQGAWGYTF. The CDR3 DNA is TGTGCCATCAGTGACTCACAGGGGGCGTGGGGCTACACCTTC. The chain is built from TRBV10-3 and TRBJ1-2; TRBD1 aligns across 9 bases. After removal of 3 bases from V and 8 bases from J, the junction contained 7 bases not matched to a gene. Germline-derived CDR1 and CDR2 are ENHRY and SYGVKD. The CDR3 loop spans 14 amino acids.

The J gene is TRBJ2-3, the V gene TRBV30; TRBD1 agrees at 11 bases. J gave up 3 bases and V 2 bases, and 4 bases lay outside the gene matches. The germline CDR1 and CDR2 sequences are GTSNPN and SVGIG (reference sequence). CDR3 length: 15 residues. As DNA, the CDR3 is TGTGCCTGGAGTTCAGGGACAGGGGGGACAGATACGCAGTATTTT. Its protein is CAWSSGTGGTDTQYF. The variable domain in full, completed from reference TRBV30 and TRBJ2-3, reads SQTIHQWPATLVQPVGSPLSLECTVEGTSNPNLYWYRQAAGRGLQLLFYSVGIGQISSEVPQNLSASRPQDRQFILSSKKLLLSDSGFYLCAWSSGTGGTDTQYFGPGTRLTVL.

The V call is TRBV5-1, the J call TRBJ2-3; 7 nucleotides line up with TRBD1. J lost 1 base, V lost 6 bases, and 5 bases had no gene match. Germline loops: CDR1 SGHRS, CDR2 YFSETQ. The CDR3 extends over 14 amino acids. The CDR3 DNA reads TGCGCCAGCACGAACAGGGGACGCACAGATACGCAGTATTTT. Protein product: CASTNRGRTDTQYF.

The chain carries TRBV28 and TRBJ1-1; the D gene is possibly TRBD1 (6 bases). This CDR3 is built from 13 residues. Trimming took 6 bases from V and 5 from J, leaving 13 bases between them. The germline V gene encodes CDR1 MDHEN and CDR2 SYDVKM. CDR3 amino acids: CASRWGQGTEAFF. The CDR3 DNA reads TGTGCCAGCAGGTGGGGGCAGGGGACTGAAGCTTTCTTT.

The chain carries TRBV6-5 and TRBJ1-6, with D tentatively TRBD1 (5 bases). V dropped 5 bases and J dropped 7 bases, with 9 bases sitting between them. The length of the CDR3 is 13 residues. Germline CDR1 and CDR2: MNHEY and SVGAGI. The CDR3 protein is CASSPWTNSPLHF. CDR3 coding DNA: TGTGCCAGCAGTCCATGGACAAATTCACCCCTCCACTTT.

The chain uses TRBV6-1 and TRBJ2-5; 10 bases agree with TRBD2. The CDR3 runs to 18 residues. The germline V gene has CDR1 MNHNS and CDR2 SASEGT. V dropped 4 bases and J dropped 5; count of bases not matched to a gene: 16. For the CDR3, the DNA is TGTGCCAGCAGTGGGCCAGCGGGGGGGCAAGGAACGCTGGAGACCCAGTACTTC. This encodes CASSGPAGGQGTLETQYF.

This chain links TRBV21-1 with TRBJ2-7; TRBD2, the D gene given by the table, was not confirmed from the DNA. TRBV21-1 is recorded as a pseudogene. This CDR3 has 15 residues. The CDR3 sequence is CASIGGLEAGYEQYF. In DNA form, the CDR3 reads TGTGCCAGCATTGGAGGTCTCGAGGCGGGATACGAGCAGTACTTC.

V usage is TRBV2 and J usage is TRBJ2-2; the D is unclear. Between the trimmed V and J ends, which lost 5 bases and 3 bases, there was a span of 7 bases. This CDR3 has 13 amino acids. CDR1 is SNHLY and CDR2 is FYNNEI in the germline V gene. The CDR3 sequence is CASSRPYTGELFF. CDR3 in DNA: TGTGCCAGCAGTCGTCCTTACACCGGGGAGCTGTTTTTT.

The chain joins TRBV6-5 to TRBJ2-3; 9 bases align to TRBD1. CDR1 is MNHEY and CDR2 is SVGAGI in the germline V gene. The V gene end was trimmed by 6 bases and the J gene end by 2 bases; junction bases not matched to a gene: 6. The length of the CDR3 is 15 residues. The CDR3 DNA reads TGTGCCAGCAGGGGACAGGGAGCATCCACAGATACGCAGTATTTT. Its protein product is CASRGQGASTDTQYF.

The chain carries TRBV6-2 or TRBV6-3 and TRBJ1-6, with TRBD1 identical over 10 bases. The CDR3 loop spans 16 amino acids. V shed 2 bases, J shed 7 bases, and the junction held 5 bases outside the gene matches. Per the germline V gene, CDR1 is MNHEY and CDR2 is SVGEGT. In DNA form, the CDR3 reads TGTGCCAGCAGTTACGACAGGGGGCCACGGAATTCACCCCTCCACTTT. It is translated as CASSYDRGPRNSPLHF.

The rearrangement links TRBV4-3 to TRBJ2-1; a weak D match, TRBD1 (5 bases). The V gene's germline CDR1 is LGHNA and CDR2 YSLEER. This CDR3 has 18 amino acids. V was shortened by 0 bases and J by 7 bases, with 22 bases between the two germline ends. CDR3 DNA sequence: TGCGCCAGCAGCCAAGATTGGAAGGACATCCCGTGGTTAAATGAGCAGTTCTTC. It yields the protein CASSQDWKDIPWLNEQFF.

This rearrangement joins TRBV23-1 to TRBJ1-4, with 8 bases aligning to TRBD1. TRBV23-1 qualifies as an ORF whose function is uncertain. This CDR3 comprises 15 residues. With 6 bases clipped from V and 6 bases from J, the junction kept 9 bases outside the gene matches. The CDR3 coding sequence is TGCGCCAGCAGCTCGACAGGGGTGGGATATGAAAAACTGTTTTTT. Translated, it gives CASSSTGVGYEKLFF.

The table lists this clone with a count of one. The chain recombines TRBV6-2 or TRBV6-3 with TRBJ2-7; D might be TRBD2 (5 bases). This CDR3 comprises 14 residues. The germline V gene encodes CDR1 MNHEY and CDR2 SVGEGT. Deletions cut 5 bases from V and 0 bases from J, with 11 bases between. This CDR3 is CASSSRTSSYEQYF. The CDR3 DNA is TGTGCCAGCAGTAGCCGAACTAGCTCCTACGAGCAGTACTTC.

The chain links TRBV7-2 to TRBJ1-3; the D gene is possibly TRBD1 (5 bases). CDR1 and CDR2 (germline): SGHTA, FQGNSA. The germline V and J ends were trimmed by 3 bases and 0 bases, with 9 bases remaining between them. This CDR3 comprises 15 residues. DNA for the CDR3: TGTGCCAGCAGCTTGATGACAGCCTCTGGAAACACCATATATTTT. Its protein product is CASSLMTASGNTIYF.

V usage is TRBV3-1 (or the pseudogene TRBV3-2) and J usage is TRBJ1-4; 11 bases line up with TRBD1. The CDR3 is made up of 17 amino acids. Germline V gene data show CDR1 as LGHDT and CDR2 as YNNKEL (reference sequence). The trim removed 3 bases at V and 5 bases at J, leaving 8 bases unmatched. CDR3 sequence reads: CASSQTLGQGGNEKLFF. DNA for the CDR3: TGTGCCAGCAGCCAGACCCTGGGACAGGGGGGAAATGAAAAACTGTTTTTT.

The CDR3 loop is CAGGTGGTEAFF. In DNA form, the CDR3 reads TGTGCCGGGGGAACCGGAGGGACTGAAGCTTTCTTT. This chain links TRBV2 with TRBJ1-1; D perhaps matches TRBD1 (5 bases). CDR1 is SNHLY and CDR2 is FYNNEI in the germline V gene. The CDR3 loop spans 12 amino acids. Trimming removed 11 bases from V and 5 bases from J, with 15 bases in between. Together with reference TRBV2 and TRBJ1-1, the CDR3 gives the full variable domain: EPEVTQTPSHQVTQMGQEVILRCVPISNHLYFYWYRQILGQKVEFLVSFYNNEISEKSEIFDDQFSVERPDGSNFTLKIRSTKLEDSAMYFCAGGTGGTEAFFGQGTRLTVV.

This clone came up once. The V call is TRBV23-1, the J call TRBJ1-2, with 9 bases fitting TRBD1. TRBV23-1 is placed among ORFs of uncertain function. With V trimmed by 0 bases and J by 8 bases, 10 bases remained unmatched. CDR3 length equals 16 residues. This CDR3 reads CASSQSGGTGLGGYTF. As DNA, the CDR3 is TGCGCCAGCAGTCAATCGGGGGGGACAGGGTTGGGCGGCTACACCTTC.

This chain links TRBV28 with TRBJ2-7; D remains ambiguous. The CDR3 sequence is 12 residues long. The ends were cut back, 2 bases at V and 3 bases at J, with 5 bases in the middle. Germline lookup yields CDR1 MDHEN and CDR2 SYDVKM. CDR3 region: CASSLGRYEQYF. DNA for the CDR3: TGTGCCAGCAGTTTAGGGCGCTACGAGCAGTACTTC.

This clone was seen just once. The rearrangement joins TRBV28 to TRBJ2-7; possible D gene TRBD1, 5 bases. V dropped 5 bases and J dropped 4 bases, with 12 bases sitting between them. CDR1 and CDR2 from the germline V gene are MDHEN and SYDVKM. The CDR3 extends over 13 amino acids. DNA of the CDR3: TGTGCCAGCAGTGAAGGGGCCTCGTACGAGCAGTACTTC. Translation gives CASSEGASYEQYF.

V and J are TRBV11-3 and TRBJ2-3; TRBD2 matches at 14 bases. V shed 4 bases, J shed 4 bases, and the junction held 4 bases outside the gene matches. There are 16 residues in the CDR3. Germline V gene data show CDR1 as SGHNT and CDR2 as YENEEA. The CDR3 DNA is TGTGCCAGCAGCTGGGGGACTAGCGGGGGCCCAGATACGCAGTATTTT. Translated, it gives CASSWGTSGGPDTQYF.

The chain couples TRBV7-9 to TRBJ2-6; 8 nucleotides agree with TRBD1. The J segment lost 4 bases and the V segment lost 5 bases, leaving 7 bases of the junction unmatched. Germline CDR1 is SEHNR and CDR2 is FQNEAQ (reference sequence). This CDR3 has 16 residues. As DNA, the CDR3 is TGTGCCAGCAGCGGGGGACAGGTCTCCGGGGCCAACGTCCTGACTTTC. It yields the protein CASSGGQVSGANVLTF.

The chain has TRBV24-1 and TRBJ1-2; the D gene is possibly TRBD1 (6 bases). Germline-derived CDR1 and CDR2 are KGHDR and SFDVKD. CDR3 size: 14 residues. V was cut by 1 base and J by 4 bases, with 9 bases left in between. CDR3 DNA sequence: TGTGCCACCAGTGATTTAAGCAGGGGCTATGGCTACACCTTC. Protein sequence: CATSDLSRGYGYTF.